These 13 T cell receptor beta chains share one sample of origin, sequenced in a study of blood T cell repertoires in COVID-19. The table came from immunoSEQ multiplex PCR; TCRdb's copy has only in-frame clones and leaves some out. The sample lists 43,000 or so clones, 65% to 85% occurring once. Sample: peripheral blood. The source is a woman older than 75 with acute or convalescent COVID-19.

CDR3 nucleotide sequence: TGTGCCATCAGTGCGGACAGGGGTCCTTACAATGAGCAGTTCTTC. It yields the protein CAISADRGPYNEQFF. The chain joins TRBV10-3 to TRBJ2-1, with TRBD1 identical over 9 bases. Germline V lookup: CDR1 ENHRY, CDR2 SYGVKD. The CDR3 sequence is 15 residues long. V trimming: 4 bases; J trimming: 4 bases; junction bases outside the gene matches: 5.

The rearrangement uses TRBV15 and TRBJ1-4; 8 nucleotides match TRBD1. The V gene end was trimmed by 3 bases and the J gene end by 6 bases; junction bases not matched to a gene: 9. The germline V gene encodes CDR1 LNHNV and CDR2 YYDKDF (reference sequence). The CDR3 is 16 amino acids. The CDR3 DNA sequence: TGTGCCACCAGCAGGTCTCAGGGGGCCGGTGATGAAAAACTGTTTTTT. Translation gives CATSRSQGAGDEKLFF.

The chain has TRBV6-1 and TRBJ1-1; D is perhaps TRBD1 (5 bases). The CDR3 extends over 14 amino acids. CDR1 MNHNS and CDR2 SASEGT come from the germline V gene. Trimming pared 2 bases from V and 5 bases from J, leaving 12 bases between. CDR3 sequence (DNA): TGTGCCAGCAGTGAAAATTTAGGGGATACTGAAGCTTTCTTT. Translation gives CASSENLGDTEAFF.

The chain uses TRBV4-1 and TRBJ1-2, with D maybe TRBD1 (6 bases). The V and J ends lost 0 bases and 8 bases respectively, with 13 bases between them. Germline V gene sequence: CDR1 MGHRA, CDR2 YSYEKL. This CDR3 region has 14 residues. In DNA, the CDR3 is TGCGCCAGCAGCCAAGAATGGGGGCTGGGAGGCTACACCTTC. Its translation is CASSQEWGLGGYTF.

The rearrangement joins TRBV29-1 to TRBJ1-1; D ambiguous. V was trimmed by 0 bases and J by 2 bases, leaving 16 bases between them. The germline V gene has CDR1 SQVTM and CDR2 ANQGSEA. The CDR3 sequence is 16 residues long. In nucleotides, the CDR3 is TGCAGCGTTGAAGAAGCCCACAGAAGCAGTAACACTGAAGCTTTCTTT. Protein product: CSVEEAHRSSNTEAFF. The complete variable domain, with remaining parts taken from reference TRBV29-1 and TRBJ1-1, reads SAVISQKPSRDICQRGTSLTIQCQVDSQVTMMFWYRQQPGQSLTLIATANQGSEATYESGFVIDKFPISRPNLTFSTLTVSNMSPEDSSIYLCSVEEAHRSSNTEAFFGQGTRLTVV.

V gene TRBV3-1 (or the pseudogene TRBV3-2) combines with J gene TRBJ1-1; 10 bases line up with TRBD1. The CDR3 is made up of 15 amino acids. CDR1 and CDR2 (germline): LGHDT, YNNKEL (reference sequence). V was pared by 4 bases and J by 4 bases, with 6 bases of the junction left unmatched. CDR3 sequence (DNA): TGTGCCAGCAGCCTTGGACAGGGGGGATTCACTGAAGCTTTCTTT. Residues: CASSLGQGGFTEAFF.

This chain uses TRBV7-9 with TRBJ1-1; D remains unclear. V was clipped by 3 bases and J by 4 bases, with 6 bases between them. CDR3 length: 12 residues. Germline loops: CDR1 SEHNR, CDR2 FQNEAQ (reference sequence). Written as DNA, the CDR3 is TGTGCCAGCAGCTTGGGAGTCACTGAAGCTTTCTTT. Translating it yields CASSLGVTEAFF.

The chain joins TRBV7-9 to TRBJ2-2, with a tentative D call TRBD1 (6 bases). V was shortened by 4 bases and J by 2 bases, with 14 bases between the two germline ends. CDR1 SEHNR and CDR2 FQNEAQ come from the germline V gene (reference sequence). The CDR3 has 16 residues. DNA of the CDR3: TGTGCCAGCAGCTACAGCGGACAGAGAAACACCGGGGAGCTGTTTTTT. It encodes CASSYSGQRNTGELFF.

The rearrangement joins TRBV5-5 to TRBJ1-2; TRBD1 matches 8 bases. The CDR3 has 14 residues. Per germline, CDR1 SGHKS and CDR2 YYEKEE (reference sequence). J gave up 7 bases and V 0 bases, and 5 bases lay outside the gene matches. CDR3 sequence (DNA): TGTGCCAGCAGCTTGGCCGAGGACAGGGTTGGCTACACCTTC. Translation: CASSLAEDRVGYTF.

The chain couples TRBV6-6 to TRBJ1-2; 7 bases line up with TRBD1. V lost 6 bases and J lost 4; bases outside the gene matches: 11. This CDR3 is 15 amino acids long. CDR1 and CDR2 (germline): MNHNY, SVGAGI (reference sequence). CDR3 coding DNA: TGTGCCAGCAGCCCGACAGGGCAATATGTCTATGGCTACACCTTC. Its protein product is CASSPTGQYVYGYTF.

This clone was detected only a few times. The V call is TRBV11-2, the J call TRBJ1-2, with 10 bases aligning to TRBD1. The CDR3 has 15 residues. The germline V gene has CDR1 SGHAT and CDR2 FQNNGV. Trimming removed 5 bases from V and 9 bases from J; junction bases left unmatched: 12. The DNA for the CDR3 is TGTGCCAGCAGCCCAATGGGGACAGGGGAATTGAGCTACACCTTC. It is translated as CASSPMGTGELSYTF. Full variable domain (outside the CDR3, taken from reference TRBV11-2 and TRBJ1-2): EAGVAQSPRYKIIEKRQSVAFWCNPISGHATLYWYQQILGQGPKLLIQFQNNGVVDDSQLPKDRFSAERLKGVDSTLKIQPAKLEDSAVYLCASSPMGTGELSYTFGSGTRLTVV.

The chain couples TRBV4-2 to TRBJ1-6; TRBD1 agrees at 7 bases. CDR3 length: 15 amino acids. V lost 4 bases to trimming and J lost 6 bases; unmatched junction nucleotides: 6. Germline V gene lookup returns CDR1 LGHNA and CDR2 YNFKEQ. CDR3 residues: CASSRNRGGNSPLHF. The CDR3 DNA reads TGTGCCAGCAGCCGGAACAGGGGTGGTAATTCACCCCTCCACTTT.

For this clone: At one boundary the junction diverges from the germline segment, which might be a read error. This rearrangement joins TRBV5-1 to TRBJ2-2, with 8 bases lining up with TRBD1. Germline V lookup: CDR1 SGHRS, CDR2 YFSETQ. The CDR3 totals 16 residues. The CDR3 DNA follows: TGCGCCAGCAGCTGGGGGGCAGGGGGCGACACCGGGAAGCTGTTTTTT. Encoded protein: CASSWGAGGDTGKLFF.